Given below is one T cell receptor beta chain in context. Here immunoSEQ multiplex PCR was the method, and the copy in TCRdb shows in-frame clones only, minus some. Among about 53,000 clones listed, around 90% were seen once. The sample originates from a study of control samples from healthy donors and cancer patients. Germline V CDR1 and CDR2: SGHVS, FNYEAQ. The V segment lost 1 base and the J segment 5 bases; nucleotides outside the gene matches: 6. There are 16 residues in the CDR3. This clonotype was sampled from a man in his 60s with head and neck cancer. The source material was PBMCs. The genes are TRBV7-6 and TRBJ2-1; TRBD1 matches 9 bases. For the CDR3, the DNA is TGTGCCAGCAGCTTAGAACAGGGGGCTTTCGACAATGAGCAGTTCTTC. It specifies CASSLEQGAFDNEQFF.